This TCR beta chain stems from a study of regulatory T cells in long-lasting Graves disease. At the level of the study: Disease was considered persistent Graves' disease after over 5 years of antithyroid drugs (with positive TSH receptor antibodies).

In its sample, this clonotype was seen a few times. Its antigen is still unknown. Assembly of TCR beta libraries relied on iRepertoire HTBI primers together with Arm-PCR of CDR3 regions. As processed by the authors: Throughout the samples, researchers identified 60 to 70 TRBV and approximately 15 TRBJ segments. Each CDR3 protein gets one entry after TCRdb re-called the multiplex PCR reads with MiXCR. The V and J calls come from TCRdb's annotation, not from the publication. Of approximately 350,000 distinct CDR3 sequences listed, around 23% are singletons. Sample time point: persistent/refractory GD, antithyroid drugs over 5 years with positive TRAb. Researchers made the TCR library from RNA that was extracted from PBMCs. The source of the patients was an endocrinology department in Xi'an, China. Findings and caveats of the study: Persistent disease favored TRBV28, TRBJ1-2 and TRBJ2-5.

The CDR3 covers 15 residues. The germline gives CDR1 SEHNR, CDR2 FQNEAQ (reference sequence). The ends were cut back, 0 bases at V and 1 base at J, with 7 bases in the middle. This chain connects TRBV7-9 to TRBJ2-4, with a tentative D call TRBD1 (5 bases). This receptor was obtained from a middle-aged woman with Graves disease. This specimen consisted of peripheral blood mononuclear cells (PBMCs), obtained when the disease was refractory, from a patient treated with antithyroid drugs. As DNA, the CDR3 is TGTGCCAGCAGCTTAGCAGGGGCGGCCAAAAACATTCAGTACTTC. This gives the protein CASSLAGAAKNIQYF.